This T cell receptor (beta chain) comes out of a study of identical twins. This clonotype turned up a few times. This CDR3 has 13 residues. Trimming stripped 7 bases from V and 0 bases from J, with 7 bases between. TCRdb re-analysed the 5' RACE reads in MiXCR, keeping a single row per CDR3 protein. The data hold approximately 300,000 distinct CDR3 sequences, with roughly 10% observed a single time. The same sample was also used in a study of yellow fever vaccine responses in identical twins.

This receptor was identified in a woman aged 18-35 years in good health. Sample: CD8+ T cells sorted from blood. The chain has TRBV12-3 or TRBV12-4 and TRBJ1-3, with a weak D call TRBD1 (5 bases). The CDR3 DNA sequence: TGTGCCAGCACGGGACTCTCTGGAAACACCATATATTTT. Translated, it gives CASTGLSGNTIYF.